One and the same sample provided the 5 T cell receptor beta chains below, sequenced in a study of identifying expanded T cells in peripheral blood. Assay used: immunoSEQ multiplex PCR; TCRdb lists only in-frame clones, some missing. The data hold 100,000 or so clones, with over 75% observed a single time. The sequencing input was blood. These receptor sequences come from a person aged 18-70 years in good health.

The chain employs TRBV6-5 and TRBJ1-2; TRBD1 matches at 7 bases. The CDR3 is 13 residues long. Trimming at V came to 6 bases and at J to 2 bases, leaving 3 bases not matched to a gene. CDR1 MNHEY and CDR2 SVGAGI come from the germline V gene. The CDR3 DNA follows: TGTGCCAGCAGGACAGGGCTAAACTATGGCTACACCTTC. Its translation is CASRTGLNYGYTF.

The chain joins TRBV4-3 to TRBJ2-1; D possibly corresponds to TRBD1 (6 bases). Germline V gene lookup returns CDR1 LGHNA and CDR2 YSLEER. The CDR3 totals 15 residues. V lost 1 base to trimming and J lost 4 bases, with 11 bases between them. The CDR3 spells CASSQAWTEYNEQFF. CDR3 sequence (DNA): TGCGCCAGCAGCCAAGCGTGGACAGAGTACAATGAGCAGTTCTTC.

The CDR3 region is CASSSLAGPPYEQYF. CDR3 in DNA: TGCGCCAGCAGCTCGCTAGCGGGGCCTCCCTACGAGCAGTACTTC. The rearrangement links TRBV5-1 to TRBJ2-7; 9 positions agree with TRBD2. The germline V gene encodes CDR1 SGHRS and CDR2 YFSETQ. V was pared by 3 bases and J by 2 bases, with 6 bases of the junction left unmatched. This CDR3 has 15 residues.

This clone was counted once. CDR3 DNA: TGTGCCTGGAGTTTCTGGGGCGGGAGGATAAACAATGAGCAGTTCTTC. Residues: CAWSFWGGRINNEQFF. The chain couples TRBV30 to TRBJ2-1; TRBD2 matches 8 bases. After removal of 2 bases from V and 5 bases from J, the junction contained 11 bases not matched to a gene. The germline V gene has CDR1 GTSNPN and CDR2 SVGIG (reference sequence). This CDR3 comprises 16 residues. The full variable domain, its missing parts supplied by reference TRBV30 and TRBJ2-1, is SQTIHQWPATLVQPVGSPLSLECTVEGTSNPNLYWYRQAAGRGLQLLFYSVGIGQISSEVPQNLSASRPQDRQFILSSKKLLLSDSGFYLCAWSFWGGRINNEQFFGPGTRLTVL.

This chain joins TRBV11-2 and TRBJ1-2; no clear D. This CDR3 contains 13 residues. The V gene's germline CDR1 is SGHAT and CDR2 FQNNGV. V was cut by 0 bases and J by 14 bases, with 16 bases left in between. The DNA for the CDR3 is TGTGCCAGCAGCTTAGATTGGCAGTCGCTTTTGACCTTC. Amino acids: CASSLDWQSLLTF.